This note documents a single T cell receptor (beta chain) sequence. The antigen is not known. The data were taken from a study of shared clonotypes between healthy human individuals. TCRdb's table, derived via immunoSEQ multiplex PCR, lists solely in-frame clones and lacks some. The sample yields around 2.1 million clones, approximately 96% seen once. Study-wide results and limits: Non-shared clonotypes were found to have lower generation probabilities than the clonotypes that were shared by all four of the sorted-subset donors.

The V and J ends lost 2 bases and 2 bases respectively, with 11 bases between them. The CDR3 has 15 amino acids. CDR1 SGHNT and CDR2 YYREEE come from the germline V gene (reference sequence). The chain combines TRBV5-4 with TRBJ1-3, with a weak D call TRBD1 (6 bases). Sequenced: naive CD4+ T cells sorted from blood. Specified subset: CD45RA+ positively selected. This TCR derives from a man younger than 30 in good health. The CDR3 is CASSLRGGPGNTIYF. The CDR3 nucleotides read TGTGCCAGCAGCTTACGTGGGGGCCCTGGAAACACCATATATTTT.